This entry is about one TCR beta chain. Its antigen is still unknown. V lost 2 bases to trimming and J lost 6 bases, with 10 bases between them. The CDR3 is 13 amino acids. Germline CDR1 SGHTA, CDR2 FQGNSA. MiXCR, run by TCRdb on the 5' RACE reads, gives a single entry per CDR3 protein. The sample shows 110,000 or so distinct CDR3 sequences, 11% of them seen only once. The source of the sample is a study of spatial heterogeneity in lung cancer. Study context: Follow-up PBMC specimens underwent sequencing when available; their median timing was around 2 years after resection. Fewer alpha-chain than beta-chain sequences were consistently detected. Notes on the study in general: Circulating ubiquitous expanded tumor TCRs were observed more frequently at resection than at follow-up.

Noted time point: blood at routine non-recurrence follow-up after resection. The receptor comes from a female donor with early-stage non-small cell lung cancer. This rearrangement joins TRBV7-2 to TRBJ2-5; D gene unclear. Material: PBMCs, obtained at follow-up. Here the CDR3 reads CASSLRRWQTQYF. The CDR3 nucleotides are TGTGCCAGCAGCTTAAGGCGTTGGCAGACCCAGTACTTC.